These 28 T cell receptor beta chains originate from one sample sequenced in a study of blood T cell repertoires in COVID-19. Only in-frame clones appear in the TCRdb table, and some are missing; sequencing was by immunoSEQ multiplex PCR. The data contain a few hundred thousand clones, roughly 80% of them singletons. The sequenced sample was peripheral blood. These TCRs come from a man between 60 and 75 years old who had recovered from COVID-19.

This chain uses TRBV19 with TRBJ1-2; 7 bases are a match to TRBD1. The J segment lost 7 bases and the V segment lost 5 bases, leaving 13 bases of the junction unmatched. Germline V gene data show CDR1 as LNHDA and CDR2 as SQIVND (reference sequence). The CDR3 runs 15 residues. The CDR3 loop reads CASSPTRQGFGGYTF. The CDR3 DNA reads as TGTGCCAGTAGTCCAACCAGACAGGGTTTCGGTGGCTACACCTTC.

The chain has TRBV9 and TRBJ2-1, with D unclear. V was trimmed by 3 bases and J by 8 bases, leaving 6 bases between them. The germline V gene has CDR1 SGDLS and CDR2 YYNGEE. The length of the CDR3 is 11 residues. CDR3 sequence reads: CASSAEDEQFF. CDR3 DNA sequence: TGTGCCAGCAGCGCAGAGGATGAGCAGTTCTTC.

The rearrangement links TRBV5-1 to TRBJ2-7; possibly TRBD1 for D (6 bases). CDR3 length equals 14 residues. Germline CDR1 is SGHRS and CDR2 is YFSETQ. V was cut by 0 bases and J by 7 bases, with 14 bases left in between. The CDR3 sequence: CASSLAPGAGEQYF. CDR3 DNA: TGCGCCAGCAGCTTGGCCCCAGGGGCCGGGGAGCAGTACTTC.

For the CDR3, the DNA is TGTGCCAGCAGGGGGCCCGGTGGCGGCGAGCAGTACTTC. It translates to CASRGPGGGEQYF. V is TRBV5-4 and J is TRBJ2-7; possible D gene TRBD1, 5 bases. The V gene lost 5 bases and the J gene lost 6 bases, with 15 bases spanning the gap. This CDR3 region has 13 residues. The V gene's germline CDR1 is SGHNT and CDR2 YYREEE (reference sequence).

The chain joins TRBV12-3 or TRBV12-4 to TRBJ1-2; 9 bases map to TRBD1. The CDR3 contains 12 residues. Trimming removed 7 bases from V and 7 bases from J; junction bases left unmatched: 4. CDR3 sequence reads: CASTGQGSGYTF. The CDR3, as DNA: TGTGCCAGCACCGGACAGGGGTCTGGCTACACCTTC.

This clone is a singleton in its sample. The V call is TRBV5-4, the J call TRBJ2-1; possible D gene TRBD2, 6 bases. This CDR3 region has 16 residues. Germline V gene sequence: CDR1 SGHNT, CDR2 YYREEE (reference sequence). Trimming removed 0 bases from V and 7 bases from J, with 17 bases in between. CDR3 protein: CASSLGGRTLGNEQFF. The DNA for the CDR3 is TGTGCCAGCAGCTTGGGTGGGAGGACTCTCGGGAATGAGCAGTTCTTC.

The J gene is TRBJ1-6, the V gene TRBV6-1, with TRBD1 as a possible D gene (5 bases). CDR1 is MNHNS, CDR2 SASEGT, per germline. The CDR3 length is 15 residues. Trimming removed 2 bases from V and 5 bases from J, with 10 bases in between. DNA for the CDR3: TGTGCCAGCAGTGAATCGGCAGGGAATAATTCACCCCTCCACTTT. Its protein is CASSESAGNNSPLHF.

This clone was recorded only once. The chain couples TRBV27 to TRBJ2-5; possibly TRBD2 for D (6 bases). V lost 6 bases, J lost 5 bases, and 19 bases lay in between. This CDR3 is built from 15 residues. Germline-derived CDR1 and CDR2 are MNHEY and SMNVEV (reference sequence). DNA for the CDR3: TGTGCCAGCAGCTTCCGGGGCGGGGCGGGGGAGACCCAGTACTTC. Encoded protein: CASSFRGGAGETQYF.

The V and J genes are TRBV12-3 or TRBV12-4 and TRBJ2-7; a possible D gene is TRBD2 (5 bases). The CDR3 sequence is 13 residues long. Trimming shortened V by 6 bases and J by 2 bases, and 11 bases separated the two germline ends. In DNA form, the CDR3 reads TGTGCCAGCAGAGAGGGCGGAGCCTACGAGCAGTACTTC. It is translated as CASREGGAYEQYF.

J is TRBJ1-5 and V is TRBV15; tentative D call: TRBD1 (5 bases). The length of the CDR3 is 20 residues. CDR1 is LNHNV, CDR2 YYDKDF, per germline (reference sequence). Trimming stripped 0 bases from V and 0 bases from J, with 21 bases between. CDR3 region: CATSRDQWGGRKYSNQPQHF. CDR3 sequence (DNA): TGTGCCACCAGCAGAGATCAATGGGGGGGGAGAAAGTATAGCAATCAGCCCCAGCATTTT.

The rearrangement joins TRBV9 to TRBJ2-3; possibly TRBD2 for D (7 bases). V was cut by 4 bases and J by 1 base, with 16 bases left in between. CDR3 length: 16 residues. Germline loops: CDR1 SGDLS, CDR2 YYNGEE. The CDR3 nucleotides are TGTGCCAGCAGCCCCCGGGGGGAGGGGGGCACAGATACGCAGTATTTT. Protein: CASSPRGEGGTDTQYF. Full variable domain (missing parts from reference TRBV9 and TRBJ2-3): DSGVTQTPKHLITATGQRVTLRCSPRSGDLSVYWYQQSLDQGLQFLIQYYNGEERAKGNILERFSAQQFPDLHSELNLSSLELGDSALYFCASSPRGEGGTDTQYFGPGTRLTVL.

The rearrangement joins TRBV28 to TRBJ1-2, with a tentative D call TRBD1 (6 bases). The germline V gene encodes CDR1 MDHEN and CDR2 SYDVKM. This CDR3 is built from 14 residues. V was pared by 4 bases and J by 8 bases, with 17 bases between. CDR3 loop: CASSSQGTTRGYTF. The CDR3 DNA sequence: TGTGCCAGCAGTTCACAGGGCACCACTCGGGGCTACACCTTC.

The V gene is TRBV7-2, the J gene TRBJ1-2; unclear D gene. The V end was cut by 3 bases, the J end by 2 bases, with 7 bases between. Germline CDR1 reads SGHTA; CDR2 reads FQGNSA. The length of the CDR3 is 13 residues. CDR3 sequence reads: CASSFDINYGYTF. CDR3 coding DNA: TGTGCCAGCAGCTTCGACATCAACTATGGCTACACCTTC.

This chain uses TRBV11-2 with TRBJ1-6; D unclear. The CDR3 is 14 amino acids. Trimming took off 3 bases at V and 6 bases at J, with 9 bases between the two ends. The germline V gene has CDR1 SGHAT and CDR2 FQNNGV. The CDR3 loop is CASSFGFGNSPLHF. For the CDR3, the DNA is TGTGCCAGCAGCTTCGGGTTTGGTAATTCACCCCTCCACTTT.

A single count supports this clone. This chain joins TRBV5-4 and TRBJ2-1; 7 bases agree with TRBD2. CDR3 size: 16 residues. The V gene's germline CDR1 is SGHNT and CDR2 YYREEE (reference sequence). The junction had 15 bases not matched to a gene; V was cut back by 0 bases and J by 12 bases. The CDR3 region is CASSLAGTTTGRGQFF. The CDR3 DNA sequence: TGTGCCAGCAGCTTGGCCGGGACTACCACCGGGCGTGGGCAGTTCTTC.

This clone was seen once. The V call is TRBV6-5, the J call TRBJ1-6; possibly TRBD1 for D (6 bases). The germline V gene encodes CDR1 MNHEY and CDR2 SVGAGI. This CDR3 region has 15 residues. V lost 7 bases and J lost 7, with 17 bases in between. The CDR3 nucleotides read TGTGCCAGCAACGACATGGACAGACCAAATTCACCCCTCCACTTT. It yields the protein CASNDMDRPNSPLHF.

This rearrangement joins TRBV12-3 or TRBV12-4 to TRBJ2-7; 10 nucleotides align to TRBD2. V was pared by 6 bases and J by 3 bases, with 2 bases of the junction left unmatched. The CDR3 contains 13 residues. The CDR3 spells CASSGLAVYEQYF. The CDR3 DNA reads as TGTGCCAGCAGCGGACTAGCGGTCTACGAGCAGTACTTC.

V gene TRBV9 combines with J gene TRBJ2-3, with TRBD2 identical over 8 bases. Germline CDR1 and CDR2: SGDLS and YYNGEE. V was clipped by 0 bases and J by 5 bases; unmatched bases: 8. This CDR3 contains 16 residues. CDR3 nucleotide sequence: TGTGCCAGCAGCGTAGGTCTCCGACTAGCGCAAGATACGCAGTATTTT. Translation gives CASSVGLRLAQDTQYF. The whole variable domain, filled in from reference TRBV9 and TRBJ2-3, reads DSGVTQTPKHLITATGQRVTLRCSPRSGDLSVYWYQQSLDQGLQFLIQYYNGEERAKGNILERFSAQQFPDLHSELNLSSLELGDSALYFCASSVGLRLAQDTQYFGPGTRLTVL.

CDR3 bases: TGTGCCAGCAGCGTAGACGGTCCACTAGCGGGAGGCAGCAATGAGCAGTTCTTC. Encoded protein: CASSVDGPLAGGSNEQFF. The chain has TRBV9 and TRBJ2-1, with 12 bases that match TRBD2. V shed 0 bases, J shed 6 bases, and the junction held 10 bases outside the gene matches. This CDR3 has 18 amino acids. CDR1 SGDLS and CDR2 YYNGEE come from the germline V gene.

The CDR3 reads CASQDRGSTDTQYF. The CDR3 nucleotides read TGTGCCTCGCAGGACAGGGGGAGTACAGATACGCAGTATTTT. This rearrangement joins TRBV19 to TRBJ2-3; 10 positions agree with TRBD1. The CDR3 loop spans 14 amino acids. The germline V gene encodes CDR1 LNHDA and CDR2 SQIVND (reference sequence). J was trimmed by 3 bases and V by 11 bases; bases with no gene match: 8.

The rearrangement joins TRBV7-9 to TRBJ1-3; tentative D call: TRBD1 (6 bases). Looked up from germline, CDR1 is SEHNR and CDR2 is FQNEAQ (reference sequence). This CDR3 is 14 amino acids long. The V end was cut by 5 bases, the J end by 4 bases, with 12 bases between. CDR3 region: CASSPRDRGNTIYF. The CDR3 DNA sequence: TGTGCCAGCAGCCCCCGCGACAGGGGAAACACCATATATTTT.

This clone has a single count. This chain links TRBV2 with TRBJ2-3; D possibly corresponds to TRBD2 (5 bases). The V and J ends lost 4 bases and 2 bases respectively, with 10 bases between them. CDR1 is SNHLY, CDR2 FYNNEI, per germline. The CDR3 is 14 residues long. The CDR3 sequence is CASSAARATDTQYF. The CDR3 nucleotides read TGTGCCAGCAGTGCAGCGAGGGCCACAGATACGCAGTATTTT.

The V and J genes are TRBV30 and TRBJ2-7; TRBD1 matches at 7 bases. V lost 7 bases and J lost 4; bases outside the gene matches: 7. The CDR3 is 12 amino acids. The germline gives CDR1 GTSNPN, CDR2 SVGIG (reference sequence). DNA for the CDR3: TGTGCCTTCAGACAGGGAATATACGAGCAGTACTTC. It codes for CAFRQGIYEQYF.

J is TRBJ1-2 and V is TRBV27; the match to TRBD1 covers 7 bases. CDR1 MNHEY and CDR2 SMNVEV come from the germline V gene (reference sequence). The V segment lost 3 bases and the J segment 2 bases; nucleotides outside the gene matches: 3. The CDR3 is 14 residues long. The CDR3 sequence is CASSFSGQNYGYTF. The DNA for the CDR3 is TGTGCCAGCAGTTTCTCGGGACAGAACTATGGCTACACCTTC.

The chain couples TRBV7-2 to TRBJ2-7; 12 positions match TRBD2. Looked up from germline, CDR1 is SGHTA and CDR2 is FQGNSA. This CDR3 spans 17 amino acids. The V and J ends lost 2 bases and 5 bases, in that order; junction bases with no gene match: 10. CDR3 DNA sequence: TGTGCCAGCAGCTTACAGCTAGCGGGAGGGCCGAGGAACGAGCAGTACTTC. This translates into CASSLQLAGGPRNEQYF. Supplemented by reference TRBV7-2 and TRBJ2-7, the full variable domain reads GAGVSQSPSNKVTEKGKDVELRCDPISGHTALYWYRQSLGQGLEFLIYFQGNSAPDKSGLPSDRFSAERTGGSVSTLTIQRTQQEDSAVYLCASSLQLAGGPRNEQYFGPGTRLTVT.

The V and J genes are TRBV5-1 and TRBJ2-2, with 9 positions matching TRBD2. The V gene's germline CDR1 is SGHRS and CDR2 YFSETQ. V trimming: 4 bases; J trimming: 7 bases; junction bases outside the gene matches: 8. The CDR3 sequence is 15 residues long. This chain's CDR3 is CASSMSGTSYGELFF. The CDR3 DNA follows: TGCGCCAGCAGCATGTCCGGGACTAGCTACGGGGAGCTGTTTTTT.

The chain has TRBV5-1 and TRBJ2-7, with D perhaps matching TRBD1 (5 bases). The CDR3 extends over 14 amino acids. Germline CDR1 is SGHRS and CDR2 is YFSETQ. V was trimmed by 4 bases and J by 6 bases, leaving 17 bases between them. DNA for the CDR3: TGCGCCAGCAGCACGGGCCCAGGGTCGAGCGAGCAGTACTTC. Translating gives CASSTGPGSSEQYF.

This clone was seen only once. The sample has other DNA sequences that encode this CDR3 too. This chain uses TRBV5-6 with TRBJ2-2; D perhaps matches TRBD1 (6 bases). The V end lost 2 bases, the J end lost 1 base, and 9 bases lay between the germline ends. The germline V gene encodes CDR1 SGHDT and CDR2 YYEEEE. The CDR3 has 15 amino acids. The CDR3 protein is CASSLGQMNTGELFF. The CDR3 DNA follows: TGTGCCAGCAGCTTAGGACAGATGAACACCGGGGAGCTGTTTTTT. Full variable domain (rest looked up from reference TRBV5-6 and TRBJ2-2): DAGVTQSPTHLIKTRGQQVTLRCSPKSGHDTVSWYQQALGQGPQFIFQYYEEEERQRGNFPDRFSGHQFPNYSSELNVNALLLGDSALYLCASSLGQMNTGELFFGEGSRLTVL.